The TCR beta chain described here comes from a study of blood T cell repertoires in COVID-19. Across the whole study: The cDNA or gDNA used as material had been derived from T cells, B-cell-depleted T cells, or PBMCs.

V dropped 4 bases and J dropped 0 bases, with 8 bases sitting between them. From germline, CDR1 is GTSNPN and CDR2 SVGIG (reference sequence). The CDR3 extends over 13 amino acids. The data were produced by immunoSEQ multiplex PCR, yet TCRdb's version contains in-frame clones alone and is incomplete. The sample includes roughly 84,000 clones, 75% of them seen just once. The sequenced sample consisted of peripheral blood. The V call is TRBV30, the J call TRBJ2-3; no firm D call. The receptor was isolated from a woman aged 50 to 65 with acute or convalescent COVID-19. The CDR3: CAWMGRSTDTQYF. CDR3 DNA sequence: TGTGCCTGGATGGGCCGTAGCACAGATACGCAGTATTTT.